The 4 T cell receptor beta chains presented below share a single source sample, sequenced in a study of response to subunit inactivated influenza vaccine. TCRdb reanalysed the RT-PCR reads using MiXCR and keeps one entry per CDR3 protein. The table has 180,000 or so distinct CDR3 sequences, less than 15% seen once. This sample also appeared in a second study, on T cells expressing NK-cell markers. According to that study: TCR beta cDNA was generated via 5'RACE template switching incorporating UMIs.

This specimen was CD8+ T cells sorted from PBMCs, taken less than 13 days after vaccination. These receptors were taken from a man between 45 and 60 years old who received an inactivated influenza vaccine.

This clonotype has just a few counts. The DNA for the CDR3 is TGTGCCAGCAGCTTAGTCGTCGGGACGGTAAACACCGGGGAGCTGTTTTTT. As protein: CASSLVVGTVNTGELFF. The V and J genes are TRBV7-6 and TRBJ2-2, with D tentatively TRBD1 or TRBD2 (5 bases each). The ends were cut back, 1 base at V and 2 bases at J, with 14 bases in the middle. The CDR3 consists of 17 residues. CDR1 SGHVS and CDR2 FNYEAQ come from the germline V gene.

This clonotype was recorded a few times. CDR3 sequence (DNA): TGTGCCAGCAGTTTATTGCTAGAACCCTACGAGCAGTACTTC. It translates to CASSLLLEPYEQYF. The V and J genes are TRBV28 and TRBJ2-7, with D hard to call. Between the trimmed V and J ends, which lost 1 base and 2 bases, there was a span of 9 bases. This CDR3 spans 14 amino acids. CDR1 and CDR2 from the germline V gene are MDHEN and SYDVKM.

V usage is TRBV7-2 and J usage is TRBJ2-7; unclear D gene. V lost 7 bases to trimming and J lost 0 bases, with 16 bases between them. There are 15 residues in the CDR3. CDR1 and CDR2 (germline): SGHTA, FQGNSA. CDR3 nucleotides: TGTGCCAGCACTCCATGGGCGGTAAGCTCCTACGAGCAGTACTTC. Its translation: CASTPWAVSSYEQYF.

This clonotype was observed a few times. The gene calls are TRBV25-1 and TRBJ2-1; 7 bases align to TRBD1. The V gene's germline CDR1 is MGHDK and CDR2 SYGVNS. The V gene end was trimmed by 6 bases and the J gene end by 2 bases; junction bases not matched to a gene: 4. There are 14 residues in the CDR3. The CDR3: CASRDRSTYNEQFF. Here the CDR3 DNA reads TGTGCCAGCAGGGACAGGTCCACCTACAATGAGCAGTTCTTC.